What follows is one T cell receptor (beta chain) and its context. This sample was taken from a study of T cells expressing NK-cell markers. TCRdb derives one entry per CDR3 protein from the 5' RACE reads, leaving out DNA. The sample holds 400,000 to 550,000 distinct CDR3 sequences. The CDR3 is 11 amino acids. Germline V gene sequence: CDR1 DFQATT, CDR2 SNEGSKA (reference sequence). The source is a woman between 18 and 75 years old in good health. Sequencing used blood T cells: a sorted CD56 or NKG2C T cell subset, CD4+ or CD8+ T cells, or bulk PBMC T cells (not recorded which). The V gene is TRBV20-1, the J gene TRBJ2-1. This CDR3 reads CSARLPAEQFF.